This T cell receptor beta chain was documented in a study of tumor-infiltrating lymphocytes in localized non-small cell lung cancer. Study background: Patients included smokers and never-smokers with various histologies, some sampled after neoadjuvant chemotherapy. From each patient, both tumor and uninvolved lung, non-adjacent to tumor, were sampled.

V lost 1 base, J lost 5 bases, and 6 bases lay in between. Germline V CDR1 and CDR2: LNHDA, SQIVND (reference sequence). The CDR3 loop spans 13 amino acids. This clone was seen only once. Antigen: not known. Regarding the study as a whole: No link was found between tumor T-cell fraction and recurrence-free survival. Each assay used a separate piece of the same tissue.

Using immunoSEQ multiplex PCR, the repertoire was profiled, and TCRdb retains in-frame clones only, with some absent. The sample shows approximately 24,000 clones, approximately 59% of them seen only once. The chain carries TRBV19 and TRBJ1-5; D ambiguous. This clonotype originated in a human donor with non-small cell lung cancer. Sequencing used lung tumor tissue. The CDR3: CASSIGRYQPQHF. For the CDR3, the DNA is TGTGCCAGTAGTATAGGGAGATATCAGCCCCAGCATTTT.